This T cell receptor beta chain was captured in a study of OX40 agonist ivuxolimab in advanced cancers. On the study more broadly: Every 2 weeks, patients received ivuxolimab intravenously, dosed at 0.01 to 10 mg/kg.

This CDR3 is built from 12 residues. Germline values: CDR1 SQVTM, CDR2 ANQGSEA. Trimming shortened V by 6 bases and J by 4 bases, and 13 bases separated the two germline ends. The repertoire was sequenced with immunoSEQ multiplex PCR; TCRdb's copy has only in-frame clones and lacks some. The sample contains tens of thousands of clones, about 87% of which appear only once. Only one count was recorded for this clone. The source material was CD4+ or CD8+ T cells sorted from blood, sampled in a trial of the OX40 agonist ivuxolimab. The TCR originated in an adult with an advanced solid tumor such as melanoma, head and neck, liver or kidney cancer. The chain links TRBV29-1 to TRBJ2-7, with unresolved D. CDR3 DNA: TGCAGCGTAAAAAGTCTTACTTACGAGCAGTACTTC. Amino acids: CSVKSLTYEQYF.